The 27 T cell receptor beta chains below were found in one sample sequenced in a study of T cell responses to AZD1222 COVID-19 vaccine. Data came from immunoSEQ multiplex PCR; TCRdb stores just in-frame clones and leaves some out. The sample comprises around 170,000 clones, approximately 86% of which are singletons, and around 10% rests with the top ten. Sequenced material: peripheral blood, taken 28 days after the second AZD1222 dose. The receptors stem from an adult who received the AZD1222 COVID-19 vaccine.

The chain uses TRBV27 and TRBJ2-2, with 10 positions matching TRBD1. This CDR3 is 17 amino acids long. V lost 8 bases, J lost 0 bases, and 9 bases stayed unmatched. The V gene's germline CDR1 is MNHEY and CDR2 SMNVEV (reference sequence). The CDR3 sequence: CASRWDRGLANTGELFF. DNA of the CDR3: TGTGCCAGCCGTTGGGACAGGGGTCTCGCGAACACCGGGGAGCTGTTTTTT.

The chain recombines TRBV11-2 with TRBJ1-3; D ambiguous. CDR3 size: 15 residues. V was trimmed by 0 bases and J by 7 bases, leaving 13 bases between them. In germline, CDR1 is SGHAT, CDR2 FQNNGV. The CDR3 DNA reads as TGTGCCAGCAGCTTAGATTTTTGGGATTCGAACACCATATATTTT. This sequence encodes CASSLDFWDSNTIYF.

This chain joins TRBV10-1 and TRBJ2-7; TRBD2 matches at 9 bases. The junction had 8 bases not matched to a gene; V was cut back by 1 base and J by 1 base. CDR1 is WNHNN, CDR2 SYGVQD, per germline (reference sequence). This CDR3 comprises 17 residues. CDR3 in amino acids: CASSELDKAGGSYEQYF. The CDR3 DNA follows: TGCGCCAGCAGTGAGTTGGACAAAGCGGGGGGATCCTACGAGCAGTACTTC.

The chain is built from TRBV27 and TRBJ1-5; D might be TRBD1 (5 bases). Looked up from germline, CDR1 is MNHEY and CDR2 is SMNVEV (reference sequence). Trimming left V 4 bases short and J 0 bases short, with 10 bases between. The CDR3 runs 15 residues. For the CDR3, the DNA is TGTGCCAGCAGTTCCGGGACGGATAGCAATCAGCCCCAGCATTTT. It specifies CASSSGTDSNQPQHF.

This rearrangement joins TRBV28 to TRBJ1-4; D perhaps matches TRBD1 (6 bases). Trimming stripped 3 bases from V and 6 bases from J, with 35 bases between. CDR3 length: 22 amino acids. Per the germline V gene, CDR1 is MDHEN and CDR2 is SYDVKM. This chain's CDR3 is CASSFSRGRPGQPFRAHEKLFF. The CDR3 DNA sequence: TGTGCCAGCAGTTTTTCGAGGGGTAGGCCCGGACAGCCCTTCAGGGCCCATGAAAAACTGTTTTTT.

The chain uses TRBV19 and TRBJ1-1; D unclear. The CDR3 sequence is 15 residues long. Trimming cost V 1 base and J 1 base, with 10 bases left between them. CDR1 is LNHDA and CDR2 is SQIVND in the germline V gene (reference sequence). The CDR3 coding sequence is TGTGCCAGTAGTATAGGGGAATCCACGAACACTGAAGCTTTCTTT. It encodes CASSIGESTNTEAFF.

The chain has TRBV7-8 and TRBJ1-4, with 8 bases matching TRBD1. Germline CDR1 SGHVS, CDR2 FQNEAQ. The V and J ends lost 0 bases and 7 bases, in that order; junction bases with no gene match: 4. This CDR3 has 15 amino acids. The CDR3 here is CASSLAGQGGEKLFF. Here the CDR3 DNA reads TGTGCCAGCAGCTTAGCCGGACAGGGAGGTGAAAAACTGTTTTTT.

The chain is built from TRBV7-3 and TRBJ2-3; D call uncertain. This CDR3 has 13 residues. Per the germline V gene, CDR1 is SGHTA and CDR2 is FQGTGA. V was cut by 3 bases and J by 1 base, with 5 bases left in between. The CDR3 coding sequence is TGTGCCAGCAGCTTGGACCGCACAGATACGCAGTATTTT. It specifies CASSLDRTDTQYF.

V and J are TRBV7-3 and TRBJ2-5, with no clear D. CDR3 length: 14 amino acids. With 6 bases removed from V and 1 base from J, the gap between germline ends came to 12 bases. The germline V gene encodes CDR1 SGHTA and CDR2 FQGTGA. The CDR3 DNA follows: TGTGCCAGCAGTCCAACTCACGGCCAAGAGACCCAGTACTTC. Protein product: CASSPTHGQETQYF.

The CDR3 region has the DNA TGTGCCAGTAGTATAGGGGGGGGGCCCACTGAAGCTTTCTTT. As protein: CASSIGGGPTEAFF. The gene calls are TRBV19 and TRBJ1-1; weak D call: TRBD1 (6 bases). Trimming cost V 1 base and J 4 bases, with 10 bases left between them. Germline assignment: CDR1 LNHDA and CDR2 SQIVND (reference sequence). The CDR3 is 14 residues long.

The DNA for the CDR3 is TGTGCCAGCAGCTTGTCCGACGGAAAGAACACTGAAGCTTTCTTT. Its protein product is CASSLSDGKNTEAFF. This chain uses TRBV5-8 with TRBJ1-1; D call uncertain. This CDR3 comprises 15 residues. Germline CDR1 SGHTS, CDR2 YDEGEE. Trimming cost V 1 base and J 1 base, with 11 bases left between them.

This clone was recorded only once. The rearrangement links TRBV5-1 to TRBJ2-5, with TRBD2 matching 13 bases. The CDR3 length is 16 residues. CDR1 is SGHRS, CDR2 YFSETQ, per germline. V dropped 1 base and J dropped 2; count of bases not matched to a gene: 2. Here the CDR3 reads CASSLSLAGGQETQYF. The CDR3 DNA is TGCGCCAGCAGCTTGTCACTAGCGGGGGGGCAAGAGACCCAGTACTTC.

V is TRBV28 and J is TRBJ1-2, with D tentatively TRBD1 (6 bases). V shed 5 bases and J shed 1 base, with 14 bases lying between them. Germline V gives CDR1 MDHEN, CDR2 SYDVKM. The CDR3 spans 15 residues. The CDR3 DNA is TGTGCCAGCAGTGGGTCAGAGGGGGGTAACTATGGCTACACCTTC. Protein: CASSGSEGGNYGYTF.

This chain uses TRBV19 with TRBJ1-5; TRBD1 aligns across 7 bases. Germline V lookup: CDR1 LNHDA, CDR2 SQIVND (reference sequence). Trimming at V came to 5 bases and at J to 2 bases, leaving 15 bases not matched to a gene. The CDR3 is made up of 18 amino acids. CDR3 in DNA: TGTGCCAGTAGTCACGCGAGACAGGGAGGGTCTGGCAATCAGCCCCAGCATTTT. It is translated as CASSHARQGGSGNQPQHF.

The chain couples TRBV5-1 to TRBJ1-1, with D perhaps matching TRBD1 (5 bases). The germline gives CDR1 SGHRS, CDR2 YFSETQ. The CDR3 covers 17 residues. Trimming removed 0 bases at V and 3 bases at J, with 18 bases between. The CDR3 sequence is CASSLATQATAYTEAFF. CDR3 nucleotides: TGCGCCAGCAGCTTGGCCACCCAAGCGACAGCCTACACTGAAGCTTTCTTT. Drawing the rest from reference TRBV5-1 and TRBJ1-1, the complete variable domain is KAGVTQTPRYLIKTRGQQVTLSCSPISGHRSVSWYQQTPGQGLQFLFEYFSETQRNKGNFPGRFSGRQFSNSRSEMNVSTLELGDSALYLCASSLATQATAYTEAFFGQGTRLTVV.

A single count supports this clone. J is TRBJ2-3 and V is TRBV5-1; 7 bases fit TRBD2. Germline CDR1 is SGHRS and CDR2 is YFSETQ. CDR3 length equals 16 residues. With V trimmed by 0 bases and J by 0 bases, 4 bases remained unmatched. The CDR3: CASSLVLGGSTDTQYF. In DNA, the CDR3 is TGCGCCAGCAGCTTGGTGTTGGGGGGGAGCACAGATACGCAGTATTTT.

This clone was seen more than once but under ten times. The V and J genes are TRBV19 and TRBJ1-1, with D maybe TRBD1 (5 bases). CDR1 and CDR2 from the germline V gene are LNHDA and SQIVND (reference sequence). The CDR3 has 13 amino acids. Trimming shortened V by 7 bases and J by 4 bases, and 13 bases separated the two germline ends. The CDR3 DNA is TGTGCCAGTACGGTCCTTAGGGGCACTGAAGCTTTCTTT. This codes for CASTVLRGTEAFF. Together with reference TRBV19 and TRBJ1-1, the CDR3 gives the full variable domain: DGGITQSPKYLFRKEGQNVTLSCEQNLNHDAMYWYRQDPGQGLRLIYYSQIVNDFQKGDIAEGYSVSREKKESFPLTVTSAQKNPTAFYLCASTVLRGTEAFFGQGTRLTVV.

The CDR3: CASRHAGGYTF. The CDR3 DNA sequence: TGTGCCAGCAGACATGCTGGCGGCTACACCTTC. The gene calls are TRBV6-5 and TRBJ1-2, with D hard to call. Per germline, CDR1 MNHEY and CDR2 SVGAGI. This CDR3 region has 11 residues. V lost 6 bases and J lost 8, with 10 bases in between.

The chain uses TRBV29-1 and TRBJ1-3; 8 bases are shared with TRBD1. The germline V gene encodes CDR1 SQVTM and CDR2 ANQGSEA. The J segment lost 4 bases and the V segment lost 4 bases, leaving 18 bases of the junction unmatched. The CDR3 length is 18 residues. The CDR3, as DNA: TGCAGCGTTGGCCGTAGGGACAGGATCCCTCCGTACGGAAACACCATATATTTT. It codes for CSVGRRDRIPPYGNTIYF.

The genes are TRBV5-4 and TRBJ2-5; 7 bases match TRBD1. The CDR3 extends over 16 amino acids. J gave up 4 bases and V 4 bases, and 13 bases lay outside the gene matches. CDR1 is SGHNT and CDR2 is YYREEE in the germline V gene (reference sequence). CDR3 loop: CASSRPTTGWAETQYF. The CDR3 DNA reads TGTGCCAGCAGCCGCCCAACGACAGGGTGGGCAGAGACCCAGTACTTC.

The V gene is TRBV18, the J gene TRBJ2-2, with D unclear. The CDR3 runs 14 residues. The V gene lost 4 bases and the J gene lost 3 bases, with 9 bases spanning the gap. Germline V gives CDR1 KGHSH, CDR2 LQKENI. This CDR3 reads CASSQGSYTGELFF. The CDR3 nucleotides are TGTGCCAGCTCACAGGGTTCGTACACCGGGGAGCTGTTTTTT.

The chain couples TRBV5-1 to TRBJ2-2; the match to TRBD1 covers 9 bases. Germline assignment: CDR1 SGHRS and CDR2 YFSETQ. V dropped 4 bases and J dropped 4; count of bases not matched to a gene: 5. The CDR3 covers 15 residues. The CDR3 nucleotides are TGCGCCAGCAGCGAGGACAGGGGTGGCACCGGGGAGCTGTTTTTT. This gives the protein CASSEDRGGTGELFF.

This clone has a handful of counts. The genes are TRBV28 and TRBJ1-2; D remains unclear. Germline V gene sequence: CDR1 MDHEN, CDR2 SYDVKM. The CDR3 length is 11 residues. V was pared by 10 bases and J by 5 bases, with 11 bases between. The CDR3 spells CATKGLYGYTF. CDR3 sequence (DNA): TGTGCCACCAAAGGTCTATATGGCTACACCTTC.

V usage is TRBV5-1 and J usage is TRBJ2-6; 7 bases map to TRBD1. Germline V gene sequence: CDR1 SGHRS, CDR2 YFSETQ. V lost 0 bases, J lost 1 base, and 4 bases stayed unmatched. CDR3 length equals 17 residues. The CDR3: CASSLGQGRSGANVLTF. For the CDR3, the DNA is TGCGCCAGCAGCTTGGGACAGGGAAGGTCTGGGGCCAACGTCCTGACTTTC.

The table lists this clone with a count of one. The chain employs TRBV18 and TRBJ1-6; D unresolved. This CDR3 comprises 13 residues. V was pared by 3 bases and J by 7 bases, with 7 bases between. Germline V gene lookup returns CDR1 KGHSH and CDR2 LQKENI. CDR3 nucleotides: TGTGCCAGCTCACCCCTGGAGAATTCACCCCTCCACTTT. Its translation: CASSPLENSPLHF.

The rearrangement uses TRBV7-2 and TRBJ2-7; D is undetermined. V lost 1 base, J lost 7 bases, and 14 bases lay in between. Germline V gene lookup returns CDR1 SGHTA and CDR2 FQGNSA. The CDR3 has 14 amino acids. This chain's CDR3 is CASSLVPGIREQYF. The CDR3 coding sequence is TGTGCCAGCAGCTTAGTACCGGGTATAAGAGAGCAGTACTTC.

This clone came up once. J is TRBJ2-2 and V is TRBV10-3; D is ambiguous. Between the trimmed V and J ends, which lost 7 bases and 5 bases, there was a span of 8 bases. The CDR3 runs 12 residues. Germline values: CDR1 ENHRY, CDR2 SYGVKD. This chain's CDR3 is CAINLGTGELFF. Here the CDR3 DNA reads TGTGCCATCAATTTGGGGACCGGGGAGCTGTTTTTT.